The TCR beta chain described here comes from a study of cytomegalovirus exposure and HLA in healthy donors. Healthy bone marrow donors supplied every sample. PCR was performed using 60 Vbeta and 13 Jbeta primers. Produced via immunoSEQ multiplex PCR; TCRdb's table is partial and in-frame only. Of under 200,000 clones listed, around 80% are singletons. Remarks on this clone: The antigen is not known.

Study-wide findings and caveats: TCR beta sequences reportedly predicted most subjects' HLA-A and HLA-B alleles accurately. An analysis that was carried out later associated approximately 17,000 TCR beta sequences with HLA alleles at 0.05 false discovery rate. Some TCR beta chains (roughly 160 of them) were listed as cytomegalovirus-associated.

Trimming removed 0 bases from V and 9 bases from J; junction bases left unmatched: 10. Germline CDR1 SGHRS, CDR2 YFSETQ. The CDR3 covers 16 residues. The chain uses TRBV5-1 and TRBJ2-1; 9 bases align to TRBD2. This clonotype originated in a man in his forties in good health and CMV-seronegative. What was sequenced was PBMCs. CDR3 protein: CASSLVSGRGGGEQFF. In DNA, the CDR3 is TGCGCCAGCAGCTTGGTTAGCGGGAGAGGAGGAGGTGAGCAGTTCTTC.